Listed below are T cell receptor beta chains from one sample, sequenced in a study of chemoradiotherapy in HPV16-positive cancers. Using immunoSEQ multiplex PCR, the repertoire was profiled, and TCRdb retains in-frame clones only, with some absent. The sample yields around 2,200 clones, about 88% seen once. The sample in question was tumor tissue, obtained from a patient who underwent chemoradiotherapy. These receptors were obtained from a human donor with HPV-associated anogenital cancer. Each CDR3 is given with its conserved first and last residue. Each record gives: D gene, V gene, CDR3 protein. A D gene is named only where the DNA matches it firmly.

d_call: .; v_call: TRBV10-2; cdr3_aa: CASSRGSEAYEQYF
d_call: TRBD1; v_call: TRBV11-3; cdr3_aa: CASSWTGFSDEKLFF
d_call: .; v_call: TRBV2; cdr3_aa: CASSEKQRQTEAFF
d_call: TRBD2; v_call: TRBV28; cdr3_aa: CASSGTSGALSYEQYF
d_call: .; v_call: TRBV10-2; cdr3_aa: CASSDGGILTDTQYF
d_call: TRBD1; v_call: TRBV11-2; cdr3_aa: CASSLGQGAYEQYF
d_call: TRBD2; v_call: TRBV5-1; cdr3_aa: CASSSLAGGGQETQYF
d_call: TRBD1; v_call: TRBV7-2; cdr3_aa: CASSLAGTGFYEQYF
d_call: .; v_call: TRBV7-2; cdr3_aa: CASSRRGSYEQYF
d_call: .; v_call: TRBV2; cdr3_aa: CASSELRSGGGGYTF
d_call: TRBD2; v_call: TRBV27; cdr3_aa: CASGLAGGGEQFF
d_call: .; v_call: TRBV9; cdr3_aa: CASSVGSLGANVLTF
d_call: .; v_call: TRBV19; cdr3_aa: CASSIQTGHGYTF
d_call: .; v_call: TRBV20-1; cdr3_aa: CSVPSSNEQFF
d_call: TRBD1; v_call: TRBV30; cdr3_aa: CAWSVQGYYGYTF
d_call: .; v_call: TRBV5-6; cdr3_aa: CASSLKVNTEAFF
d_call: .; v_call: TRBV27; cdr3_aa: CASGETYYEQYF
d_call: .; v_call: TRBV6-4; cdr3_aa: CASSVVGGTDTQYF
d_call: .; v_call: TRBV11-3; cdr3_aa: CASSPRGSQETQYF
d_call: .; v_call: TRBV19; cdr3_aa: CASSIIYTTFNYGYTF
d_call: .; v_call: TRBV2; cdr3_aa: CASSLLGTYHNEQFF
d_call: .; v_call: TRBV18; cdr3_aa: CASLTGREAFF
d_call: .; v_call: TRBV29-1; cdr3_aa: CSVDFGGF
d_call: .; v_call: TRBV4-1; cdr3_aa: CASSQDTRGGYTF
d_call: .; v_call: TRBV19; cdr3_aa: CAARGPNTGELFF
d_call: .; v_call: TRBV4-1; cdr3_aa: CASSRLERGPQETQYF
d_call: TRBD1; v_call: TRBV9; cdr3_aa: CASSAGTGTAYGYTF
d_call: TRBD1; v_call: TRBV6-1; cdr3_aa: CASSVRQGAINDF
d_call: .; v_call: TRBV2; cdr3_aa: CASSSPSYEQYF
d_call: .; v_call: TRBV19; cdr3_aa: CASSSNSQMNTEAFF
d_call: TRBD1; v_call: TRBV5-4; cdr3_aa: CASSLGPGDRGSAGELFF
d_call: TRBD1; v_call: TRBV5-1; cdr3_aa: CASSDGQGLQETQYF
d_call: TRBD2; v_call: TRBV11-2; cdr3_aa: CASSHSGNHNEQFF
d_call: .; v_call: TRBV5-5; cdr3_aa: CASSAATRAGELFF
d_call: .; v_call: TRBV29-1; cdr3_aa: CSCGRDVYNEQFF
d_call: .; v_call: TRBV20-1; cdr3_aa: CSVPSGPQHF
d_call: .; v_call: TRBV6-6; cdr3_aa: CASKADSLYEQYF
d_call: .; v_call: TRBV30; cdr3_aa: CAWSRGGETQYF
d_call: .; v_call: TRBV5-4; cdr3_aa: CASSNRANTGELFF
d_call: .; v_call: TRBV19; cdr3_aa: CASSKDGVAKNIQYF